This T cell receptor beta chain was recorded in a study of OX40 agonist ivuxolimab in advanced cancers. Study information: The dose of intravenous ivuxolimab that patients received every 2 weeks ranged from 0.01 to 10 mg/kg. Patients were 65% to 85% male with ages about 20 to 79, mean approximately 62. Findings of the study overall: Individuals who were partial responders at 0.1-3.0 mg/kg had clonal expansion that ranked among the lowest. There was clonal expansion of CD4+ and CD8+ blood T cells by week 6 at 0.1 to 3.0 mg/kg.

The germline V gene has CDR1 SGHTA and CDR2 FQGTGA. The CDR3 sequence is 19 residues long. The trim removed 5 bases at V and 3 bases at J, leaving 13 bases unmatched. On this clone itself: Its matching antigen is unknown.

This table comes from immunoSEQ multiplex PCR, and its TCRdb copy is limited to in-frame clones, with some not included. This table has about 150,000 clones, 94% appearing once. The source material was CD4+ or CD8+ T cells sorted from blood, sampled in a trial of the OX40 agonist ivuxolimab. This sequence joins TRBV7-3 and TRBJ2-2, with 12 bases matching TRBD2. The sequence was obtained from an adult with an advanced solid tumor such as melanoma, head and neck, liver or kidney cancer. DNA of the CDR3: TGTGCCAGCAGCCTAGCCGGGACTAGCGGGTCGCGGGACACCGGGGAGCTGTTTTTT. Translating it yields CASSLAGTSGSRDTGELFF.